Listed here is a single T cell receptor (beta chain). This specimen belongs to a study of blood T cell repertoires in COVID-19. Study-level background: Italy, Spain and the United States were the sources of the convalescent and acute COVID-19 samples. PBMCs, B-cell-depleted T cells, or T cells provided the cDNA or gDNA that made up the material.

CDR1 and CDR2 from the germline V gene are WNHNN and SYGVQD (reference sequence). The CDR3 is 14 amino acids. The J segment lost 7 bases and the V segment lost 4 bases, leaving 5 bases of the junction unmatched. Authors' processing steps: Counts of nucleated cells, estimated from reference gene primer amplification, were obtained. Data came from immunoSEQ multiplex PCR; TCRdb stores just in-frame clones and leaves some out. V and J calls and clone size are as listed in that table; D and trimming were resolved from the DNA. Seen here are 280,000 or so clones, 65% to 90% observed once, and the top ten hold about 14%.

This sequence joins TRBV10-1 and TRBJ2-3; 10 bases line up with TRBD2. What was sequenced was peripheral blood. This TCR came from a human donor in a cohort sampled during active COVID-19. The CDR3 loop reads CASSASGSANTQYF. In DNA, the CDR3 is TGCGCCAGCAGTGCTAGCGGGAGTGCGAATACGCAGTATTTT.